This passage covers 27 T cell receptor beta chains from one sample sequenced in a study of blood T cell repertoires in COVID-19. Generated by immunoSEQ multiplex PCR, the TCRdb table keeps only in-frame clones and is missing some. This repertoire shows 150,000 to 200,000 clones, more than 70% found once; its top ten account for 4%. Sequencing used peripheral blood. Receptors originate from a woman younger than 45 with acute or convalescent COVID-19.

The chain employs TRBV27 and TRBJ2-1; TRBD1 might be the D (5 bases). V dropped 3 bases and J dropped 7 bases, with 7 bases sitting between them. Germline V gene lookup returns CDR1 MNHEY and CDR2 SMNVEV (reference sequence). This CDR3 region has 12 residues. The DNA for the CDR3 is TGTGCCAGCAGTTTGAAGGGGAATGAGCAGTTCTTC. Translating it yields CASSLKGNEQFF.

The chain couples TRBV6-5 to TRBJ1-1; 7 nucleotides agree with TRBD1. Losses at the gene ends were 7 bases for V and 8 bases for J; bases not matched to a gene: 10. The CDR3 covers 13 residues. The germline V gene has CDR1 MNHEY and CDR2 SVGAGI. The chain's CDR3 is CASIRTGNLEAFF. CDR3 in DNA: TGTGCCAGCATCAGGACAGGAAATCTCGAAGCTTTCTTT.

This clone has just a few counts. The chain recombines TRBV29-1 with TRBJ1-2; 10 nucleotides agree with TRBD1. Germline V gives CDR1 SQVTM, CDR2 ANQGSEA. With 7 bases clipped from V and 7 bases from J, the junction kept 3 bases outside the gene matches. This CDR3 region has 11 residues. CDR3 in amino acids: CSAGTGVGYTF. For the CDR3, the DNA is TGCAGCGCTGGGACAGGGGTTGGCTACACCTTC.

This chain links TRBV5-5 with TRBJ1-1; D unresolved. Germline loops: CDR1 SGHKS, CDR2 YYEKEE (reference sequence). This CDR3 is built from 13 residues. Trimming cost V 4 bases and J 7 bases, with 14 bases left between them. The CDR3 region has the DNA TGTGCCAGCAGCCCCCAACACGGACTTGAAGCTTTCTTT. Protein sequence: CASSPQHGLEAFF.

V and J are TRBV6-5 and TRBJ1-5; D is possibly TRBD1 (6 bases). Germline loops: CDR1 MNHEY, CDR2 SVGAGI. The CDR3 is 15 residues long. V was shortened by 8 bases and J by 1 base, with 15 bases between the two germline ends. CDR3: CASGLGGASNQPQHF. The CDR3 coding sequence is TGTGCCAGCGGACTGGGGGGGGCAAGCAATCAGCCCCAGCATTTT.

The chain recombines TRBV7-2 with TRBJ2-4; 9 nucleotides agree with TRBD2. Germline loops: CDR1 SGHTA, CDR2 FQGNSA. This CDR3 has 17 residues. The trim removed 3 bases at V and 2 bases at J, leaving 8 bases unmatched. The CDR3 DNA is TGTGCCAGCAGCTTTTTTGGGCTAGCGGGAACCAAAAACATTCAGTACTTC. It is translated as CASSFFGLAGTKNIQYF.

The chain's CDR3 is CASSRTGNNEKLFF. In DNA form, the CDR3 reads TGTGCCAGCAGCCGAACAGGGAATAATGAAAAACTGTTTTTT. The chain joins TRBV11-2 to TRBJ1-4, with D possibly matching TRBD1 (6 bases). CDR1 and CDR2 from the germline V gene are SGHAT and FQNNGV. V lost 5 bases to trimming and J lost 4 bases, with 11 bases between them. CDR3 size: 14 residues. Using reference TRBV11-2 and TRBJ1-4 for the parts outside the CDR3, the full variable domain is EAGVAQSPRYKIIEKRQSVAFWCNPISGHATLYWYQQILGQGPKLLIQFQNNGVVDDSQLPKDRFSAERLKGVDSTLKIQPAKLEDSAVYLCASSRTGNNEKLFFGSGTQLSVL.

V and J are TRBV30 and TRBJ2-1, with 11 positions matching TRBD2. CDR3 length: 15 residues. J gave up 7 bases and V 2 bases, and 7 bases lay outside the gene matches. Germline CDR1 and CDR2: GTSNPN and SVGIG (reference sequence). In DNA, the CDR3 is TGTGCCTGGAGTCACGGACTAGCGGGTGATAATGAGCAGTTCTTC. Amino acid sequence: CAWSHGLAGDNEQFF.

About this clone: This sample also contains other DNA sequences that code for the same CDR3. The CDR3 bases are TGTGCCTGGAGTCCGTTGGAGACCCAGTACTTC. Its protein is CAWSPLETQYF. The chain is built from TRBV30 and TRBJ2-5; D remains unclear. Germline CDR1 reads GTSNPN; CDR2 reads SVGIG (reference sequence). V lost 2 bases, J lost 5 bases, and 6 bases lay in between. The CDR3 loop spans 11 amino acids.

This clone was seen a handful of times. This chain connects TRBV9 to TRBJ1-1; unclear D gene. Germline V gene sequence: CDR1 SGDLS, CDR2 YYNGEE. V lost 0 bases and J lost 5, with 14 bases in between. This CDR3 contains 15 residues. In DNA, the CDR3 is TGTGCCAGCAGCGTAGTATATTTCGCGGGTACTGAAGCTTTCTTT. It encodes CASSVVYFAGTEAFF.

This clone was seen a few times. V is TRBV27 and J is TRBJ2-1, with 7 bases matching TRBD2. This CDR3 has 15 amino acids. Germline V gene data show CDR1 as MNHEY and CDR2 as SMNVEV (reference sequence). The junction had 10 bases not matched to a gene; V was cut back by 7 bases and J by 4 bases. Here the CDR3 DNA reads TGTGCCAGCAAGTCAGGACTAGGAGGATACAATGAGCAGTTCTTC. Its protein product is CASKSGLGGYNEQFF.

This sequence joins TRBV2 and TRBJ2-2; 13 nucleotides align to TRBD2. V shed 2 bases, J shed 6 bases, and the junction held 0 bases outside the gene matches. Germline CDR1 reads SNHLY; CDR2 reads FYNNEI. This CDR3 has 15 residues. The DNA of the CDR3 is TGTGCCAGCAGTGAAACTAGCGGGAGGGCCGGGGAGCTGTTTTTT. It codes for CASSETSGRAGELFF.

The chain has TRBV5-5 and TRBJ2-5; 11 bases agree with TRBD1. Germline CDR1 is SGHKS and CDR2 is YYEKEE (reference sequence). The CDR3 length is 16 residues. V lost 0 bases and J lost 10; bases outside the gene matches: 11. This chain's CDR3 is CASSLEGTGGIGDQYF. The CDR3 bases are TGTGCCAGCAGCTTGGAAGGGACAGGGGGGATCGGGGACCAGTACTTC. The entire variable domain, with the rest obtained from reference TRBV5-5 and TRBJ2-5, is as follows: DAGVTQSPTHLIKTRGQQVTLRCSPISGHKSVSWYQQVLGQGPQFIFQYYEKEERGRGNFPDRFSARQFPNYSSELNVNALLLGDSALYLCASSLEGTGGIGDQYFGPGTRLLVL.

The V call is TRBV15, the J call TRBJ2-3; D unresolved. This CDR3 region has 15 residues. Trimming removed 3 bases at V and 3 bases at J, with 13 bases between. The V gene's germline CDR1 is LNHNV and CDR2 YYDKDF (reference sequence). This chain's CDR3 is CATSRRGSLTDTQYF. DNA of the CDR3: TGTGCCACCAGCAGGCGAGGTTCTCTGACAGATACGCAGTATTTT. The full variable domain, rest sourced from reference TRBV15 and TRBJ2-3, is DAMVIQNPRYQVTQFGKPVTLSCSQTLNHNVMYWYQQKSSQAPKLLFHYYDKDFNNEADTPDNFQSRRPNTSFCFLDIRSPGLGDTAMYLCATSRRGSLTDTQYFGPGTRLTVL.

The rearrangement uses TRBV10-3 and TRBJ2-7, with 12 positions matching TRBD1. The CDR3 is made up of 16 amino acids. V shed 10 bases and J 0 bases; nucleotides not matched to a gene: 10. Per the germline V gene, CDR1 is ENHRY and CDR2 is SYGVKD. CDR3 nucleotides: TGTGCCACGGTCGGGACAGGGGGCCCCTTCTCCTACGAGCAGTACTTC. The encoded protein is CATVGTGGPFSYEQYF.

This chain connects TRBV6-4 to TRBJ1-2, with D hard to call. CDR3 length: 13 amino acids. The germline V and J ends were trimmed by 9 bases and 0 bases, with 11 bases remaining between them. Germline assignment: CDR1 MRHNA and CDR2 SNTAGT. CDR3 amino acids: CASLPRSNYGYTF. In DNA, the CDR3 is TGTGCCAGTTTACCGCGATCTAACTATGGCTACACCTTC.

The chain couples TRBV18 to TRBJ2-7, with a weak D call TRBD2 (6 bases). Germline CDR1 and CDR2: KGHSH and LQKENI. This CDR3 has 15 amino acids. V lost 1 base, J lost 7 bases, and 17 bases lay in between. The CDR3 reads CASSPLPTRHREQYF. CDR3 bases: TGTGCCAGCTCACCACTCCCGACTAGACATAGGGAGCAGTACTTC.

The rearrangement joins TRBV6-5 to TRBJ1-2, with a possible D match to TRBD1 (6 bases). The CDR3 spans 14 residues. Germline lookup yields CDR1 MNHEY and CDR2 SVGAGI. Trimming removed 6 bases at V and 7 bases at J, with 18 bases between. CDR3 sequence (DNA): TGTGCCAGCAGATACAGGGAAGGGGTAGGTGGCTACACCTTC. This encodes CASRYREGVGGYTF.

The V gene is TRBV5-8, the J gene TRBJ2-1; 7 bases line up with TRBD2. The junction had 8 bases not matched to a gene; V was cut back by 2 bases and J by 9 bases. Germline V gene data show CDR1 as SGHTS and CDR2 as YDEGEE. The CDR3 length is 14 residues. CDR3 DNA: TGTGCCAGCAGCTTCCTAGCGGAGGGGACTGAGCAGTTCTTC. Protein sequence: CASSFLAEGTEQFF.

This clone has a handful of counts. This chain uses TRBV7-8 with TRBJ2-2, with 8 bases aligning to TRBD2. Germline lookup yields CDR1 SGHVS and CDR2 FQNEAQ. The CDR3 covers 14 residues. Trimming cost V 6 bases and J 6 bases; bases outside gene matches: 6. This CDR3 reads CASRSGSGAGELFF. The CDR3 bases are TGTGCCAGCAGAAGCGGGAGTGGGGCCGGGGAGCTGTTTTTT.

This chain connects TRBV2 to TRBJ1-6; TRBD1 aligns across 8 bases. The V segment lost 6 bases and the J segment 7 bases; nucleotides outside the gene matches: 5. CDR1 is SNHLY, CDR2 FYNNEI, per germline. CDR3 length equals 14 residues. CDR3 sequence reads: CASRADRVNSPLHF. The CDR3 DNA reads as TGTGCCAGCAGGGCGGACAGGGTCAATTCACCCCTCCACTTT.

The chain joins TRBV29-1 to TRBJ1-2; unclear D gene. V lost 6 bases and J lost 8, with 4 bases in between. The CDR3 contains 8 residues. The V gene's germline CDR1 is SQVTM and CDR2 ANQGSEA. In DNA form, the CDR3 reads TGCAGCGTCCCGGGCTACACCTTC. This translates into CSVPGYTF. Filled out from reference TRBV29-1 and TRBJ1-2, the complete variable domain reads SAVISQKPSRDICQRGTSLTIQCQVDSQVTMMFWYRQQPGQSLTLIATANQGSEATYESGFVIDKFPISRPNLTFSTLTVSNMSPEDSSIYLCSVPGYTFGSGTRLTVV.

The chain joins TRBV30 to TRBJ2-2; D ambiguous. Germline CDR1 GTSNPN, CDR2 SVGIG (reference sequence). V was trimmed by 0 bases and J by 6 bases, leaving 5 bases between them. The CDR3 is made up of 12 amino acids. This chain's CDR3 is CAWSVLSGELFF. In nucleotides, the CDR3 is TGTGCCTGGAGTGTTCTTTCCGGGGAGCTGTTTTTT. Full variable domain (outside the CDR3, taken from reference TRBV30 and TRBJ2-2): SQTIHQWPATLVQPVGSPLSLECTVEGTSNPNLYWYRQAAGRGLQLLFYSVGIGQISSEVPQNLSASRPQDRQFILSSKKLLLSDSGFYLCAWSVLSGELFFGEGSRLTVL.

For the CDR3, the DNA is TGCGCCAGCAGCCCTCCAGGGGGGGAGACCCAGTACTTC. Its protein is CASSPPGGETQYF. The chain is built from TRBV5-1 and TRBJ2-5, with a tentative D call TRBD1 (7 bases). The CDR3 is 13 amino acids. CDR1 is SGHRS and CDR2 is YFSETQ in the germline V gene. Trimming pared 4 bases from V and 5 bases from J, leaving 12 bases between.

The chain employs TRBV29-1 and TRBJ2-2; TRBD1 matches at 11 bases. CDR3 length: 17 amino acids. Per the germline V gene, CDR1 is SQVTM and CDR2 is ANQGSEA. V lost 3 bases and J lost 1; bases outside the gene matches: 7. In DNA, the CDR3 is TGCAGCGTTGAGTCCGGGACAGGGGGTTGGAACACCGGGGAGCTGTTTTTT. Residues: CSVESGTGGWNTGELFF.

The chain links TRBV5-1 to TRBJ2-7; 7 nucleotides match TRBD2. The CDR3 totals 13 residues. V was pared by 4 bases and J by 3 bases, with 4 bases of the junction left unmatched. Germline V gene data show CDR1 as SGHRS and CDR2 as YFSETQ. The CDR3 loop reads CASSRDYYYEQYF. CDR3 sequence (DNA): TGCGCCAGCAGCCGGGACTATTACTACGAGCAGTACTTC. Complete variable domain (other parts from reference TRBV5-1 and TRBJ2-7): KAGVTQTPRYLIKTRGQQVTLSCSPISGHRSVSWYQQTPGQGLQFLFEYFSETQRNKGNFPGRFSGRQFSNSRSEMNVSTLELGDSALYLCASSRDYYYEQYFGPGTRLTVT.

The chain recombines TRBV20-1 with TRBJ2-1; D possibly corresponds to TRBD1 (6 bases). V was clipped by 6 bases and J by 6 bases, with 9 bases between them. The length of the CDR3 is 11 residues. Germline CDR1 reads DFQATT; CDR2 reads SNEGSKA (reference sequence). CDR3: CSARGGNEQFF. As DNA, the CDR3 is TGCAGTGCCAGGGGCGGCAATGAGCAGTTCTTC.